These T cell receptor beta chains were read from a single sample in a study of blood T cell repertoires in COVID-19. Clones were sequenced by immunoSEQ multiplex PCR, and TCRdb holds only the in-frame ones, with some missing. The sample lists 250,000 to 300,000 clones, 85% to 90% seen once, with approximately 6.5% in the top ten. Sequencing was done on a sample of peripheral blood. The origin of the receptors is a woman aged 45-65 years with COVID-19, enrolled during active disease. Each CDR3 is given with its conserved first and last residue. Fields, in order: clone size, V gene, D gene, J gene, CDR3 DNA, CDR3 protein. A D gene is named only where the DNA matches it firmly. A clone size is listed for some rows: how often the clone was seen (once, few, many), or a class if it is expanded.

NA	TRBV5-6	NA	TRBJ1-2	TGTGCCAGCAGCTCAAGGACATCAATTATGGTCTGGGGCTTC	CASSSRTSIMVWGF
NA	TRBV19	NA	TRBJ2-3	TGTGCCAGTAGTATTGGGCAGGTAGACCCAGATACGCAGTATTTT	CASSIGQVDPDTQYF
NA	TRBV7-2	NA	TRBJ2-2	TGTGCCAGCAGCTTGGGCCCCCAGCGGGCAGGCATGGGGGAGCTGTTTTTT	CASSLGPQRAGMGELFF
NA	TRBV30	NA	TRBJ1-3	TGTGCCTGGGCGAGCTTCTCTGGAAACACCATATATTTT	CAWASFSGNTIYF
NA	TRBV6-5	NA	TRBJ1-3	TGTGCCAGCAGTATCGGGTATGGAGGCGGAAACACCATATATTTT	CASSIGYGGGNTIYF
NA	TRBV21-1	NA	TRBJ1-2	TGTGCCAGCAGCAATGGTATTAAGGGGTCGGGCTACACCTTC	CASSNGIKGSGYTF
once	TRBV19	TRBD1	TRBJ1-6	TGTGCCAGTAGTAGACTCGCAGGGGGCTTAATTTCACCCCTCCACTTT	CASSRLAGGLISPLHF
NA	TRBV5-1	TRBD1	TRBJ2-3	TGCGCCAGCAGCTACTACTCAGGGGGCGCAACAGATACGCAGTATTTT	CASSYYSGGATDTQYF
NA	TRBV29-1	TRBD1	TRBJ2-7	TGCAGCGCTATACATCTCGGGACAGGGGCTCGCTACGAGCAGTACTTC	CSAIHLGTGARYEQYF
once	TRBV7-9	NA	TRBJ1-5	TGTGCCAGCAGCTTAGTGAAGGGGGACGGCAATCAGCCCCAGCATTTT	CASSLVKGDGNQPQHF
NA	TRBV2	NA	TRBJ1-2	TGTGCCAGCAGTGACCAGGCAGGCCGCTATGGCTACACCTTC	CASSDQAGRYGYTF
once	TRBV23-1	NA	TRBJ2-6	TGCGCCAGCAGTCAATCGGGAGGCTCTGGGGCCAACGTCCTGACTTTC	CASSQSGGSGANVLTF
NA	TRBV11-2	NA	TRBJ2-1	TGTGCCAGCAGCCTTCCACGACTTCCCTACAATGAGCAGTTCTTC	CASSLPRLPYNEQFF
NA	TRBV2	TRBD1	TRBJ1-2	TGTGCCAGCAGCGTGGGACAGAACTATGGCTACACCTTC	CASSVGQNYGYTF
NA	TRBV15	TRBD2	TRBJ2-3	TGTGCCACCAGCAGGCGGACTAGCGGGAGGGTAGCAGATACGCAGTATTTT	CATSRRTSGRVADTQYF
NA	TRBV15	NA	TRBJ2-1	TGTGCCACCAGCCGGACGGGGAATGAGCAGTTCTTC	CATSRTGNEQFF
NA	TRBV6-2/TRBV6-3	TRBD1	TRBJ2-4	TGTGCCAGCAGTTACTGGGACAGTACCTCCAGGGCCAAAAACATTCAGTACTTC	CASSYWDSTSRAKNIQYF
NA	TRBV6-5	NA	TRBJ1-2	TGTGCCAGCACCGGACAGACGTCTAACTATGGCTACACCTTC	CASTGQTSNYGYTF
NA	TRBV29-1	NA	TRBJ2-3	TGCAGCGTGTCGGGGGTAGCGCCCGGCACAGATACGCAGTATTTT	CSVSGVAPGTDTQYF
NA	TRBV12-3/TRBV12-4	NA	TRBJ1-1	TGTGCCAGCAGTCCCCGGGACATTGAAGCTTTCTTT	CASSPRDIEAFF
NA	TRBV6-5	TRBD2	TRBJ2-1	TGTGCCAGCAGCACTAGCGCCTCCTACAATGAGCAGTTCTTC	CASSTSASYNEQFF
NA	TRBV6-4	NA	TRBJ1-5	TGTGCCATCAGTGGGGCTTCATACGTTGGTGGCAATCAGCCCCAGCATTTT	CAISGASYVGGNQPQHF
NA	TRBV2	TRBD1	TRBJ1-2	TGTGCCAGCATGCTACAGGGGGCGGTAGGAGGCTACACCTTC	CASMLQGAVGGYTF
NA	TRBV10-3	TRBD1	TRBJ2-7	TGTGCCATCAGTGAACTCGCGGGGGACAGGGTTTGCGAGCAGTACTTC	CAISELAGDRVCEQYF
NA	TRBV27	TRBD1	TRBJ2-7	TGTGCCAGCAGTTTACGAGGACAGGGCTACGAGCAGTACTTC	CASSLRGQGYEQYF
NA	TRBV10-3	TRBD2	TRBJ2-1	TGTGCCATCAGACGGACTAGCGGCCCATACAATGAGCAGTTCTTC	CAIRRTSGPYNEQFF
NA	TRBV29-1	TRBD1	TRBJ2-7	TGCAGCGTTGGATCATGGGACAGGGGGGATGGACGGGGTTACGAGCAGTACTTC	CSVGSWDRGDGRGYEQYF
NA	TRBV5-4	TRBD1	TRBJ1-2	TGTGCCAGCAGCGGGGACAGGGTTAACTATGGCTACACCTTC	CASSGDRVNYGYTF
NA	TRBV21-1	NA	TRBJ1-5	TGTGCCAGCAGCAAAAAGTATAACGAAAAAGTGAGGGAGAATCAGCCCCAGCATTTT	CASSKKYNEKVRENQPQHF
once	TRBV24-1	NA	TRBJ1-2	TGTGCCACCAGTGGGGCAATCCGGGAGGATGGCTACACCTTC	CATSGAIREDGYTF
NA	TRBV7-9	TRBD1	TRBJ2-5	TGTGCCAGCAGCCGTGGACAGGGGCCAGAGACCCAGTACTTC	CASSRGQGPETQYF
NA	TRBV10-3	TRBD2	TRBJ2-1	TGTGCCATCATGGGGGGTAGCGGGAGCTCCTACAATGAGCAGTTCTTC	CAIMGGSGSSYNEQFF
NA	TRBV30	TRBD2	TRBJ2-7	TGTGCCTGGAGTCCGACCGGGGGGATCAAAGGCTTC	CAWSPTGGIKGF
NA	TRBV7-8	TRBD1	TRBJ1-4	TGTGCCAGCAGCTTAGACCTTCGGACAGGGGCGCGAACAACTAATGAAAAACTGTTTTTT	CASSLDLRTGARTTNEKLFF
NA	TRBV7-9	TRBD2	TRBJ2-4	TGTGCCAGCAGCCCCGCGGGAGGCGGGGTAAACATTCAGTACTTC	CASSPAGGGVNIQYF
NA	TRBV3-1/TRBV3-2	NA	TRBJ2-3	TGTGCCAGCAGCCAAGATTTTTCGGTTGGAGATACGCAGTATTTT	CASSQDFSVGDTQYF
NA	TRBV6-2/TRBV6-3	TRBD1	TRBJ1-1	TGTGCCAGCAGTTGGACAGGCCAAAACACTGAAGCTTTCTTT	CASSWTGQNTEAFF
NA	TRBV29-1	NA	TRBJ1-5	TGCAGCGTTGGTCAGGGGAGCAATCAGCCCCAGCATTTT	CSVGQGSNQPQHF
NA	TRBV30	NA	TRBJ2-7	TGTGCCTGGGGGAGACAGGTCCGACGCTACGAGCAGTACTTC	CAWGRQVRRYEQYF
NA	TRBV11-3	NA	TRBJ2-3	TGTGCCAGCAGCTTAGAGCGCCTCACAGATACGCAGTATTTT	CASSLERLTDTQYF
few	TRBV4-1	NA	TRBJ2-5	TGCGCCAGCAGCCAAGATCGGGTAGGAGGGACCCAGTACTTC	CASSQDRVGGTQYF
NA	TRBV9	TRBD1	TRBJ1-1	TGTGCCAGCAGCGCAGGACAGGGGATAAGGAGTACTGAAGCTTTCTTT	CASSAGQGIRSTEAFF
NA	TRBV5-6	TRBD2	TRBJ2-7	TGTGCCAGCAGCTTGTTGAGCGGGGGGTGGTACGAGCAGTACTTC	CASSLLSGGWYEQYF
once	TRBV7-6	NA	TRBJ2-5	TGTGCCAGCAGCTTAGCGGGAGCGGCACAAGAGACCCAGTACTTC	CASSLAGAAQETQYF
NA	TRBV5-1	NA	TRBJ1-1	TGCGCCAGCAGCTTGGCCTTGAACACTGAAGCTTTCTTT	CASSLALNTEAFF
NA	TRBV12-3/TRBV12-4	NA	TRBJ1-2	TGTGCCAGCAGTTTAAGAGAGCGAATAGTTTACACCTTC	CASSLRERIVYTF